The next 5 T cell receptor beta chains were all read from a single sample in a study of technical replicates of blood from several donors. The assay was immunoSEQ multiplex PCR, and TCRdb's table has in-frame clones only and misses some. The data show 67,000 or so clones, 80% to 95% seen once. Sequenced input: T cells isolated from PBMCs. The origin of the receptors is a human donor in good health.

CDR3 amino acids: CASSLGPGGEYNEQFF. CDR3 in DNA: TGTGCCAGCAGCTTGGGTCCGGGGGGAGAGTACAATGAGCAGTTCTTC. V usage is TRBV5-6 and J usage is TRBJ2-1; 7 bases fit TRBD2. V lost 0 bases, J lost 4 bases, and 7 bases stayed unmatched. This CDR3 contains 16 residues. Germline-derived CDR1 and CDR2 are SGHDT and YYEEEE.

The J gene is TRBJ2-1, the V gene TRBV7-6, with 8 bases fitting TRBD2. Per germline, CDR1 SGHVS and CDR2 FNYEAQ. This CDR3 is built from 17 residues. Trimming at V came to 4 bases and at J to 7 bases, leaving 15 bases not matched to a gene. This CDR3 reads CASSSLEYSGGENEQFF. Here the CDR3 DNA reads TGTGCCAGCAGCTCCCTGGAGTATTCGGGAGGGGAAAATGAGCAGTTCTTC. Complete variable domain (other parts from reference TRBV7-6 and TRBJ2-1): GAGVSQSPRYKVTKRGQDVALRCDPISGHVSLYWYRQALGQGPEFLTYFNYEAQQDKSGLPNDRFSAERPEGSISTLTIQRTEQRDSAMYRCASSSLEYSGGENEQFFGPGTRLTVL.

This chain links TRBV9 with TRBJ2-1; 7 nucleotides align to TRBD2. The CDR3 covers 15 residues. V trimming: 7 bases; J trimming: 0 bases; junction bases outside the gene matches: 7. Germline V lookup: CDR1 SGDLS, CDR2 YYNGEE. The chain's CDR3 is CASSSSGSSYNEQFF. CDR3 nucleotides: TGTGCCAGCTCCTCTAGCGGAAGCTCCTACAATGAGCAGTTCTTC. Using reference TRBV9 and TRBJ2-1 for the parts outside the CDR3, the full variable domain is DSGVTQTPKHLITATGQRVTLRCSPRSGDLSVYWYQQSLDQGLQFLIQYYNGEERAKGNILERFSAQQFPDLHSELNLSSLELGDSALYFCASSSSGSSYNEQFFGPGTRLTVL.

The DNA of the CDR3 is TGTGCCAGCAGCGCCTCTAATACCTACAATGAGCAGTTCTTC. Translated, it gives CASSASNTYNEQFF. The chain has TRBV11-2 and TRBJ2-1; D remains unclear. Germline V lookup: CDR1 SGHAT, CDR2 FQNNGV. Between the trimmed V and J ends, which lost 5 bases and 2 bases, there was a span of 10 bases. This CDR3 is 14 amino acids long.

Here the CDR3 DNA reads TGTGCCAGCTCACCACCGACGGGGGATACGCAGTATTTT. Residues: CASSPPTGDTQYF. This rearrangement joins TRBV18 to TRBJ2-3; perhaps TRBD2 as D (5 bases). Trimming removed 0 bases from V and 6 bases from J, with 7 bases in between. This CDR3 contains 13 residues. CDR1 is KGHSH, CDR2 LQKENI, per germline.